The entry below describes one T cell receptor beta chain. Antigen specificity is unknown. The assay was immunoSEQ multiplex PCR, and TCRdb's table has in-frame clones only and misses some. The sample has around 92,000 clones, approximately 77% seen once. The germline V gene encodes CDR1 MNHNY and CDR2 SVGAGI (reference sequence). V was trimmed by 4 bases and J by 0 bases, leaving 12 bases between them. The CDR3 totals 15 residues. The data were taken from a study of cytotoxic CD8 clonotypes in ibrutinib-treated CLL. General study findings and limits: At progression, clonality fell back toward baseline after rising at ibrutinib response.

Here the sequenced sample was PBMCs, taken after 24 months of ibrutinib treatment. This TCR derives from a human donor with chronic lymphocytic leukemia. This chain uses TRBV6-6 with TRBJ1-1, with a tentative D call TRBD1 (6 bases). The CDR3 DNA follows: TGTGCCAGCAGTTCCCCCGGGGACATGAACACTGAAGCTTTCTTT. The encoded protein is CASSSPGDMNTEAFF.